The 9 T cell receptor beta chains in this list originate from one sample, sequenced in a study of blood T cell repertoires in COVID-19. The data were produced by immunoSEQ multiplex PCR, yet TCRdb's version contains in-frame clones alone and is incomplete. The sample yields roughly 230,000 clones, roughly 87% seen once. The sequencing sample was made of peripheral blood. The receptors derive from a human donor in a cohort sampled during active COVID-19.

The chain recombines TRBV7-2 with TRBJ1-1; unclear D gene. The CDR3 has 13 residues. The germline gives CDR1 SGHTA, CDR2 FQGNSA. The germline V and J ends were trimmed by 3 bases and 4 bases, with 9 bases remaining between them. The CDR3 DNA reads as TGTGCCAGCAGCTTTGCGGAGACCACTGAAGCTTTCTTT. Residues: CASSFAETTEAFF.

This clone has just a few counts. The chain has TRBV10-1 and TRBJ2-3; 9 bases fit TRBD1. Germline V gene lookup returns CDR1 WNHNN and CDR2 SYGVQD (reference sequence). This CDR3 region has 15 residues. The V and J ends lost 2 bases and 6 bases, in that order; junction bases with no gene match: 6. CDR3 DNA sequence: TGCGCCAGCAGTGAGGGGACAGGGCGGTTCGATACGCAGTATTTT. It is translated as CASSEGTGRFDTQYF.

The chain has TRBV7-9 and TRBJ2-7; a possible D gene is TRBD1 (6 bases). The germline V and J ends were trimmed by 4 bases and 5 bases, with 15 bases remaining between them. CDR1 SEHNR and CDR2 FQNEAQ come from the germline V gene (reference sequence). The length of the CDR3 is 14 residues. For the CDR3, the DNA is TGTGCCAGCAGCTCGAACAGGGAATTCAACGAGCAGTACTTC. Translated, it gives CASSSNREFNEQYF.

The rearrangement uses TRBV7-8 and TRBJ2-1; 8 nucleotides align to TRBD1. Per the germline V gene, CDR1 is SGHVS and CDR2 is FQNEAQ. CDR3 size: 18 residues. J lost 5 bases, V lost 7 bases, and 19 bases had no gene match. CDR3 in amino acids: CASTTLWQTGQEHNEQFF. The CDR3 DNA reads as TGTGCCAGCACCACCCTTTGGCAGACGGGACAGGAGCACAATGAGCAGTTCTTC.

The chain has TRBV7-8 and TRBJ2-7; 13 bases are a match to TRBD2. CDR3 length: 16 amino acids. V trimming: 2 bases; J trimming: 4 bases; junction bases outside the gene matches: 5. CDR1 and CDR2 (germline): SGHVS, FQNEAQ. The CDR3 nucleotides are TGTGCCAGCAGCTTACCGGGACTAGCGGGAATTTACGAGCAGTACTTC. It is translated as CASSLPGLAGIYEQYF.

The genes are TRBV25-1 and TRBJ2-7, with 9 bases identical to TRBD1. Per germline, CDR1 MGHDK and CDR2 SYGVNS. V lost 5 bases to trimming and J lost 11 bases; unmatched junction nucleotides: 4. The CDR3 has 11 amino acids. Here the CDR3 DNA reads TGTGCCAGCAGTCTCCGGACAGGGGAGTACTTC. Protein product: CASSLRTGEYF.

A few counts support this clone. The CDR3 sequence is CASCRGLAGNEQFF. The CDR3 DNA follows: TGTGCCAGCTGTCGCGGACTAGCCGGCAATGAGCAGTTCTTC. The J gene is TRBJ2-1, the V gene TRBV6-6; 8 bases line up with TRBD2. Germline V gene data show CDR1 as MNHNY and CDR2 as SVGAGI (reference sequence). This CDR3 is 14 amino acids long. With V trimmed by 8 bases and J by 6 bases, 9 bases remained unmatched.

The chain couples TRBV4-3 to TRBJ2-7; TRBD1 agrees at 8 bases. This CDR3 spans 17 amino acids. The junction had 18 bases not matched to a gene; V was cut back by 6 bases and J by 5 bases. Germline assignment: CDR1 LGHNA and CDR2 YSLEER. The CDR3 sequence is CASRKIRYRGALNEQYF. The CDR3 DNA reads TGCGCCAGCAGAAAGATAAGGTACAGGGGGGCTCTCAACGAGCAGTACTTC.

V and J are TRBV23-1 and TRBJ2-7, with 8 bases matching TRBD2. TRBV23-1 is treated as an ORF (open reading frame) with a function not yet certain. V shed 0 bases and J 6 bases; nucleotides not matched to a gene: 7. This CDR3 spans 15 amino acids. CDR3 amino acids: CASSQSTGGAAEQYF. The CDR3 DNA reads TGCGCCAGCAGTCAATCGACGGGAGGGGCTGCCGAGCAGTACTTC.